A single sample is the source of the 3 T cell receptor beta chains below, sequenced in a study of cytomegalovirus exposure and HLA in healthy donors (dated by TCRdb to about 2017). Library preparation was by the immunoSEQ multiplex PCR assay. The multiplex PCR relied on a mix of 60 forward primers for TCR Vbeta segments and 13 reverse primers for TCR Jbeta segments. The table was pulled from immuneACCESS by TCRdb, which kept in-frame rearrangements only. Such tables lose some clones; where checked, under half of the loss comes from unresolved V genes, and the rest has no known cause. In all, the sample holds approximately 130,000 clones, and around 77% of those were seen once. The ten largest account for approximately 1.2% of the sample. The sequenced material came from PBMCs. The receptors here all came from a man in his fifties or sixties in good health and CMV-seronegative.

This rearrangement joins TRBV15 to TRBJ2-4; no definite D call. This CDR3 contains 14 residues. V was shortened by 0 bases and J by 0 bases, with 3 bases between the two germline ends. Per germline, CDR1 LNHNV and CDR2 YYDKDF (reference sequence). CDR3 DNA sequence: TGTGCCACCAGCAGAGATCTAGCCAAAAACATTCAGTACTTC. Protein: CATSRDLAKNIQYF.

This clone has a single count. The V and J genes are TRBV6-1 and TRBJ1-6; 9 nucleotides match TRBD1. CDR1 MNHNS and CDR2 SASEGT come from the germline V gene. This CDR3 region has 15 residues. J was trimmed by 9 bases and V by 6 bases; bases with no gene match: 9. CDR3 nucleotides: TGTGCCAGCAGCCGGGACAGGGAGGGGGGTTCACCCCTCCACTTT. Residues: CASSRDREGGSPLHF.

The chain recombines TRBV10-2 with TRBJ2-5; perhaps TRBD2 as D (6 bases). The CDR3 consists of 15 residues. Germline CDR1 reads WSHSY; CDR2 reads SAAADI. V dropped 2 bases and J dropped 5 bases, with 15 bases sitting between them. The CDR3 spells CASSEPTSGVETQYF. The DNA for the CDR3 is TGCGCCAGCAGTGAGCCGACTAGTGGGGTGGAGACCCAGTACTTC.